This T cell receptor (beta chain) was identified during a study of T cells after yellow fever vaccination. Broader study findings: The study re-detected most primary-vaccination clones after the booster (under 97% CD4, 88% CD8).

This clonotype was seen a handful of times. Its antigen remains unidentified. TCRdb re-derived calls from the 5' RACE reads in MiXCR, one entry per CDR3 protein. The sample lists around 610,000 distinct CDR3 sequences; approximately 15% were seen once. Trimming removed 5 bases from V and 0 bases from J, with 10 bases in between. The germline V gene encodes CDR1 SGHAT and CDR2 FQNNGV. This CDR3 region has 14 residues. This receptor was identified in a man between 25 and 39 years old who received the YFV17D yellow fever vaccine. This chain uses TRBV11-2 with TRBJ1-1; tentatively, D is TRBD1 (5 bases). Here the sequenced sample was PBMCs, taken on the day of the yellow fever booster vaccination. CDR3 sequence: CASSIWDLNTEAFF. The CDR3 DNA reads TGTGCCAGCAGCATCTGGGACTTGAACACTGAAGCTTTCTTT.